The rows below give T cell receptor beta chains drawn from one sample of a study of cytomegalovirus exposure and HLA in healthy donors. Clones were sequenced by immunoSEQ multiplex PCR, and TCRdb holds only the in-frame ones, with some missing. The sample lists about 170,000 clones, approximately 84% seen once, with more than 2% in the top ten. The sample was PBMCs. The origin of the receptors is a man between 18 and 29 years old in good health and CMV-seropositive. Both conserved end residues are trimmed from each CDR3.

>TRBV5-6|TRBJ2-1
ASSLDTSYNEQF
>TRBV6-4|TRBJ2-2
ASSRGDLNTGELF
>TRBV11-2|TRBJ2-7
ASSFGGNEQY
>TRBV6-1|TRBJ2-6
ASSEPTSGANGLT
>TRBV18|TRBJ2-7
ASSPLGTGPYEQY
>TRBV12-5|TRBJ2-1
ASGLDWGPYNEQF
>TRBV4-1|TRBJ1-5
ASSQAPWGDSNQPQH
>TRBV28|TRBJ1-2
ASSVGQDYGYT
>TRBV18|TRBJ1-2
ASSPNSGTDSYT
>TRBV7-6|TRBJ2-5
ASSLAGGQETQY
>TRBV5-6|TRBJ1-2
ASSFLGSRNYT
>TRBV6-4|TRBJ2-1
ASSASPGLAGNEQF
>TRBV18|TRBJ1-2
ASSTEGASGYT
>TRBV27|TRBJ1-2
ASSLGTPRTGDEDGYT
>TRBV7-3|TRBJ1-1
ASSFTGPVGTEAF
>TRBV9|TRBJ1-1
ASSVEAGGTEAF
>TRBV5-8|.
ASSLGARGGYEQY
>TRBV6-1|TRBJ2-3
ASSVVAGGPDTQY
>TRBV7-8|TRBJ2-7
ASSLAEGAPSYEQY
>TRBV9|TRBJ2-7
ASSATDYEQY
>TRBV4-3|TRBJ1-4
ASSQDIGVTGEKLF
>TRBV11-2|TRBJ1-1
ASSPQGVEAF